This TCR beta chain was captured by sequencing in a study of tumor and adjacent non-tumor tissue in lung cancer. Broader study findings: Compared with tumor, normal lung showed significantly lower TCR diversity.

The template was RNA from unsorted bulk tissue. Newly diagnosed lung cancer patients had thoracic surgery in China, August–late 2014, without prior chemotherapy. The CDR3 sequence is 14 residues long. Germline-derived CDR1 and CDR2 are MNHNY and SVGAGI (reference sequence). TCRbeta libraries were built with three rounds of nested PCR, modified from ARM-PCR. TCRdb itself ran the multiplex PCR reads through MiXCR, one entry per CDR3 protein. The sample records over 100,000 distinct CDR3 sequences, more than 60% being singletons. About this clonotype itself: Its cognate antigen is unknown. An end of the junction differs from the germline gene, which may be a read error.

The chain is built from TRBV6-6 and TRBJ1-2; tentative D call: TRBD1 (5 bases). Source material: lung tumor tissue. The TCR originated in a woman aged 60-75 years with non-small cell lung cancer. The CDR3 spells CASSGAGGAYGYTF. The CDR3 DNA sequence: TGCGCCAGCAGTGGGGCCGGAGGAGCATATGGCTACACCTTC.